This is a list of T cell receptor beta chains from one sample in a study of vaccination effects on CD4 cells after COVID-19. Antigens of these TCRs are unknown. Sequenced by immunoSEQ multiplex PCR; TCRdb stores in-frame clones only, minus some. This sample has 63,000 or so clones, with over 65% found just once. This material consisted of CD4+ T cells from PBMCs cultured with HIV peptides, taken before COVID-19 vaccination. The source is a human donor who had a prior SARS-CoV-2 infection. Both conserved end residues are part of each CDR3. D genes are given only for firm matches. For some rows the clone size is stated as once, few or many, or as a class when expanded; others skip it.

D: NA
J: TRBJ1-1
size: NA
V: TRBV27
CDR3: CASSRAGGDTEAFF
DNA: TGTGCCAGCTCCCGCGCCGGGGGCGACACTGAAGCTTTCTTT

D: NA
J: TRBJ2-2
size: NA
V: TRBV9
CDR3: CASSGRTNTGELFF
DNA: TGTGCCAGCAGCGGTCGGACAAACACCGGGGAGCTGTTTTTT

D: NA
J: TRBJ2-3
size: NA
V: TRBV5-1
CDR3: CASSLDLTDTQYF
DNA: TGCGCCAGCAGCTTGGACCTCACAGATACGCAGTATTTT

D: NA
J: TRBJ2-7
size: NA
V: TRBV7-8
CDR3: CASSLSQGGWGNYEQYF
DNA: TGTGCCAGCAGCTTATCACAGGGCGGTTGGGGAAACTACGAGCAGTACTTC

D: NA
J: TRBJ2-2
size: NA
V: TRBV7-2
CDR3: CASSPPGLPYTGELFF
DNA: TGTGCCAGCAGCCCCCCAGGACTTCCCTACACCGGGGAGCTGTTTTTT

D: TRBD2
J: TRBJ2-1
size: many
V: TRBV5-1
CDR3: CASRGLAGSDNEQFF
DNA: TGCGCCAGCAGGGGGCTAGCGGGGAGCGACAATGAGCAGTTCTTC

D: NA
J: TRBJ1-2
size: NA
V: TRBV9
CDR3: CASSVGPRQDYGYTF
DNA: TGTGCCAGCAGCGTAGGCCCCCGACAGGACTATGGCTACACCTTC

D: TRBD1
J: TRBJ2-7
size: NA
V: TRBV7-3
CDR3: CASSLRQGIGEQYF
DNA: TGTGCCAGCAGCTTAAGACAGGGAATCGGCGAGCAGTACTTC

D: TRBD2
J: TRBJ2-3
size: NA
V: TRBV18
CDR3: CASSPLLSGGGDTQYF
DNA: TGTGCCAGCTCACCACTCCTTAGCGGGGGGGGAGATACGCAGTATTTT

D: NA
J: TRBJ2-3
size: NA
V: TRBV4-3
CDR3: CASSQDVHTDTQYF
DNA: TGCGCCAGCAGCCAAGATGTTCACACAGATACGCAGTATTTT

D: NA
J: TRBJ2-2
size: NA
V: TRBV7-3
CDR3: CASSLGRGELFF
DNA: TGTGCCAGCAGCTTAGGGAGAGGGGAGCTGTTTTTT

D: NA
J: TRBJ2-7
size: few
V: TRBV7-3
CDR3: CASSLKVGGRLYF
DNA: TGTGCCAGCAGCTTAAAGGTTGGGGGGCGTCTGTACTTC

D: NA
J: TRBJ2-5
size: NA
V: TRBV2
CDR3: CASRVTWGRETQYF
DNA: TGTGCCAGCAGGGTCACATGGGGGCGTGAGACCCAGTACTTC

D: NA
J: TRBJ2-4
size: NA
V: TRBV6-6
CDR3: CASSYLPGSGKNIQYF
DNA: TGTGCCAGCAGTTACCTCCCGGGCAGTGGCAAAAACATTCAGTACTTC

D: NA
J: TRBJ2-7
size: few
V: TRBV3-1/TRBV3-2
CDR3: CASSRLDYEQYF
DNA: TGTGCCAGCAGCCGATTAGATTACGAGCAGTACTTC

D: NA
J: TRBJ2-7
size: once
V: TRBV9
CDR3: CASSVAPRDEQYF
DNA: TGTGCCAGCAGCGTAGCCCCACGGGACGAGCAGTACTTC

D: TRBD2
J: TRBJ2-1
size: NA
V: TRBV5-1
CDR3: CASSLTPMYSGSREREQFF
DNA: TGCGCCAGCAGCTTGACCCCTATGTATAGCGGGAGCCGGGAGCGGGAGCAGTTCTTC

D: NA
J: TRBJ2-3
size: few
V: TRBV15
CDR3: CATRDEVQGLKDTQYF
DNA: TGTGCCACCCGTGACGAAGTACAGGGTTTGAAAGATACGCAGTATTTT

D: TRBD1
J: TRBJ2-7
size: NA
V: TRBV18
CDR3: CASSLGTGGSTQQYF
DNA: TGTGCCAGCTCACTAGGGACAGGGGGCAGTACGCAGCAGTACTTC

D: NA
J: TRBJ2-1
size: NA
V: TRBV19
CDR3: CASSIGKAGEQFF
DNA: TGTGCCAGTAGTATAGGGAAGGCTGGCGAGCAGTTCTTC

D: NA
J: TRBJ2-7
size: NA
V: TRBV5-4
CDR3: CASSLSQDSYEQYF
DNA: TGTGCCAGCAGCTTGTCCCAGGACTCCTACGAGCAGTACTTC

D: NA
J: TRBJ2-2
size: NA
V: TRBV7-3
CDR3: CASSLMPARDTGELFF
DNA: TGTGCCAGCAGCTTAATGCCAGCCCGGGACACCGGGGAGCTGTTTTTT

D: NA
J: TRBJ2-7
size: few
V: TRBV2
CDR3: CASSTRVEQYF
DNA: TGTGCCAGCAGTACCAGGGTCGAGCAGTACTTC

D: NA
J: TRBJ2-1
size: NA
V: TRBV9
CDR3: CASSVDSDPSYNEQFF
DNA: TGTGCCAGCAGCGTAGACAGTGACCCTTCCTACAATGAGCAGTTCTTC

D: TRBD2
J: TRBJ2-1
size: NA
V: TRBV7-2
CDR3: CASSLAASSYNEQFF
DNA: TGTGCCAGCAGCCTAGCGGCCAGCTCCTACAATGAGCAGTTCTTC

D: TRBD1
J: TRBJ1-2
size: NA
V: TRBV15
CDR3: CATSRDQIQGASYGYTF
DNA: TGTGCCACCAGCAGAGATCAAATACAGGGGGCGTCCTATGGCTACACCTTC

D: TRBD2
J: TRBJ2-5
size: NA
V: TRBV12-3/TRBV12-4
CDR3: CASSLSGEETQYF
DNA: TGTGCCAGCAGCCTAAGCGGGGAAGAGACCCAGTACTTC

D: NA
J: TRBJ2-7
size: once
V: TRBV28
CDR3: CASTGYGSSYEQYF
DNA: TGTGCCAGCACGGGGTACGGGAGCAGCTACGAGCAGTACTTC

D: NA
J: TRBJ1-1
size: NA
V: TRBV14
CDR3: CASSPPGLWFPAFF
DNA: TGTGCCAGCAGCCCGCCGGGGCTCTGGTTTCCAGCTTTCTTT

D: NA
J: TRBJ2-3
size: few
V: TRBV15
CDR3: CATSRALTQYF
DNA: TGTGCCACCAGCAGAGCACTTACGCAGTATTTT

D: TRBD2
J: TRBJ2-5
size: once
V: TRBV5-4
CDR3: CASSPGLAGQETQYF
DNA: TGTGCCAGCAGCCCAGGACTAGCGGGACAAGAGACCCAGTACTTC

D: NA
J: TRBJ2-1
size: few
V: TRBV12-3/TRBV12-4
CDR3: CASSLRYNEQFF
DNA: TGTGCCAGCAGTTTGAGATACAATGAGCAGTTCTTC

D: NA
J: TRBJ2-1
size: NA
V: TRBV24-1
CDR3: CATSESAGQGNTNEQFF
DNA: TGTGCCACCAGTGAATCCGCGGGACAAGGGAATACGAATGAGCAGTTCTTC

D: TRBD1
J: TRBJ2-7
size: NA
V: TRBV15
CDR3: CATSRQGANYEQYF
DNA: TGTGCCACCAGCAGACAGGGGGCTAACTACGAGCAGTACTTC

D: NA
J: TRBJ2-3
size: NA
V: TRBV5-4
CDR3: CASGAGGTDTQYF
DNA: TGTGCCAGCGGGGCAGGGGGCACAGATACGCAGTATTTT

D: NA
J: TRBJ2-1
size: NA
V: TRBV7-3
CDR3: CASSLGAGSYNEQFF
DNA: TGTGCCAGCAGCTTAGGGGCCGGTTCCTACAATGAGCAGTTCTTC

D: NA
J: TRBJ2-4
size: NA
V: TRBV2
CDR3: CASSEFMGVIQYF
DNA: TGTGCCAGCAGTGAATTTATGGGAGTCATTCAGTACTTC

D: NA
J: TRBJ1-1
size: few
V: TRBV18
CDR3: CASSLGRRTEAFF
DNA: TGTGCCAGCTCACTCGGACGGCGCACTGAAGCTTTCTTT

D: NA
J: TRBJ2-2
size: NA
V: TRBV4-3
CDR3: CASSHARGAGELFF
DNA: TGCGCCAGCAGCCATGCGAGAGGGGCCGGGGAGCTGTTTTTT

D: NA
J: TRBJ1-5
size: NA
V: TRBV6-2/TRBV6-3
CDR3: CASSYSGTPGAQHF
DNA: TGTGCCAGCAGTTACTCGGGCACTCCGGGGGCCCAGCATTTT

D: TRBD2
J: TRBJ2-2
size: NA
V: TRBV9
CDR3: CASSVRLAGGTGELFF
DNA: TGTGCCAGCAGCGTCCGACTAGCCGGAGGCACCGGGGAGCTGTTTTTT

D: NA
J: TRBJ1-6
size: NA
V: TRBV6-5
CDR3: CASSYDRLTLHF
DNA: TGTGCCAGCAGTTATGACCGTCTGACCCTCCACTTT

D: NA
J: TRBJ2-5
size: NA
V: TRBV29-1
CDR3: CSVPYPRGLGETQYF
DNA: TGCAGCGTGCCATACCCTAGAGGGCTCGGGGAGACCCAGTACTTC

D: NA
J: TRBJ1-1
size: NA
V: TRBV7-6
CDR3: CASSSEGLYGTEAFF
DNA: TGTGCCAGCAGCTCCGAAGGGCTGTACGGCACTGAAGCTTTCTTT

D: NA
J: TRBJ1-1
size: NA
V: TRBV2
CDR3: CASSEEYRVLNTEAFF
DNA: TGTGCCAGCAGTGAAGAGTATAGGGTATTGAACACTGAAGCTTTCTTT

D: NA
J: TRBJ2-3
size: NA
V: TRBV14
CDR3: CASSPADTQYF
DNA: TGTGCCAGCAGCCCGGCAGATACGCAGTATTTT

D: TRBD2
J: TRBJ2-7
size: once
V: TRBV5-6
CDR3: CASSLYLAGGPYEQYF
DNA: TGTGCCAGCAGCTTGTACCTAGCGGGAGGACCCTACGAGCAGTACTTC

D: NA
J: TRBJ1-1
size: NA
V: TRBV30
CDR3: CAWSGMGGNTEAFF
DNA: TGTGCCTGGAGTGGGATGGGTGGAAACACTGAAGCTTTCTTT

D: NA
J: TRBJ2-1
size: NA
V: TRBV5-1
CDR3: CASSSPGGEQFF
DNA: TGCGCCAGCAGCTCCCCAGGGGGGGAGCAGTTCTTC

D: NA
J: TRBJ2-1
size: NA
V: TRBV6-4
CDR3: CASSDSDNEQFF
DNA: TGTGCCAGCAGTGACTCGGACAATGAGCAGTTCTTC

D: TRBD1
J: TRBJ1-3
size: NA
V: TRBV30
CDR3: CAWDQGVSGNTIYF
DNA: TGTGCCTGGGACCAGGGGGTCTCTGGAAACACCATATATTTT

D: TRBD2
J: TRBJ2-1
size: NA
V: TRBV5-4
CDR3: CASSLRGGGAYNEQFF
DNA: TGTGCCAGCAGCTTGCGCGGCGGGGGGGCCTACAATGAGCAGTTCTTC

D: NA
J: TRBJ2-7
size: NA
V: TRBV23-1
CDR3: CASSQFRGRSREQYF
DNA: TGCGCCAGCAGTCAATTCAGGGGTCGGTCGCGCGAGCAGTACTTC

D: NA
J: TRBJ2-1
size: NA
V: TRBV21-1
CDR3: CASSRRQPHNEQFF
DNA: TGTGCCAGCAGCAGGAGACAGCCCCACAATGAGCAGTTCTTC

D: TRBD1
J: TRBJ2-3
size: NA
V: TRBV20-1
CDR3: CSASMTGNPTDTQYF
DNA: TGCAGTGCTAGTATGACAGGGAACCCCACAGATACGCAGTATTTT

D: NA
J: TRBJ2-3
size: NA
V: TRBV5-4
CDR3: CAFQTASTDTQYF
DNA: TGTGCCTTTCAGACAGCCAGCACAGATACGCAGTATTTT

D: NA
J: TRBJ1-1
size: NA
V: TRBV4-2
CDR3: CASSQPTKGGTRTEAFF
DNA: TGTGCCAGCAGCCAACCTACAAAGGGGGGTACCCGCACTGAAGCTTTCTTT

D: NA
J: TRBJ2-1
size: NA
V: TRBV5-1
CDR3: CASSSTSGTAYNEQFF
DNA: TGCGCCAGCAGCTCCACCTCCGGGACGGCTTACAATGAGCAGTTCTTC

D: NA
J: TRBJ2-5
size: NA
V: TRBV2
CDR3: CASSSGTPETQYF
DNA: TGTGCCAGCAGTTCCGGGACTCCCGAGACCCAGTACTTC